These T cell receptor beta chains were read from a single sample in a study of blood T cells in healthy people across ages. TCRdb independently ran MiXCR on the 5' RACE reads; one entry per CDR3 protein. Among around 1,800,000 distinct CDR3 sequences listed, around 40% were seen once. Material for sequencing was blood. These receptors originate from a human donor in good health. CDR3s include the opening cysteine and the closing phenylalanine or tryptophan. The D gene is left open where the match is weak. A row's size may be missing; if present it is once, few, many or a size class.

clone size	D gene	V gene	J gene	CDR3 protein	CDR3 DNA
.	TRBD2	TRBV11-1	TRBJ2-1	CASSYTVGGASNEQFF	TGTGCCAGCAGCTACACGGTCGGGGGGGCCAGCAATGAGCAGTTCTTC
few	.	TRBV6-6	TRBJ2-5	CASTEGTKETQYF	TGTGCCAGCACGGAAGGGACAAAAGAGACCCAGTACTTC
.	TRBD1	TRBV20-1	TRBJ2-7	CSAHRDRDDEQYF	TGCAGTGCTCACCGGGACAGGGACGACGAGCAGTACTTC
.	TRBD2	TRBV15	TRBJ2-5	CATSPGLVVETQYF	TGTGCCACCAGCCCTGGACTAGTAGTGGAGACCCAGTACTTC
few	TRBD2	TRBV4-3	TRBJ2-5	CASSQLISGTSGGTQYF	TGCGCCAGCAGCCAGCTAATCTCCGGGACTAGCGGCGGGACCCAGTACTTC
.	TRBD1	TRBV7-2	TRBJ2-1	CASSRQGASPYNEQFF	TGTGCCAGCAGCCGACAGGGGGCCTCTCCCTACAATGAGCAGTTCTTC
.	.	TRBV12-3/TRBV12-4	TRBJ2-1	CASRDMGAYNEQFF	TGTGCCAGCAGGGACATGGGCGCCTACAATGAGCAGTTCTTC
.	TRBD1	TRBV20-1	TRBJ2-5	CSATTGTELQETQYF	TGCAGTGCTACAACCGGGACAGAGCTACAAGAGACCCAGTACTTC
few	TRBD2	TRBV5-1	TRBJ2-3	CASSPPTSGGASTQYF	TGCGCCAGCAGCCCACCGACTAGCGGGGGGGCTAGTACGCAGTATTTT
few	.	TRBV5-5	TRBJ2-7	CASSLGQDVDYEQYF	TGTGCCAGCAGCTTGGGGCAGGATGTTGACTACGAGCAGTACTTC
once	.	TRBV6-2/TRBV6-3	TRBJ2-2	CASSSISTGELFF	TGTGCCAGCAGTAGCATCTCCACCGGGGAGCTGTTTTTT
few	.	TRBV12-5	TRBJ1-5	CASGPTGFQPQHF	TGTGCTAGTGGTCCGACTGGCTTTCAGCCCCAGCATTTT
.	TRBD1	TRBV7-9	TRBJ2-7	CASSRRDSYYEQYF	TGTGCCAGCAGCCGTCGGGACAGCTACTACGAGCAGTACTTC
.	TRBD1	TRBV4-2	TRBJ2-1	CASSPGTGPDNEQFF	TGTGCCAGCAGCCCAGGGACAGGGCCCGACAATGAGCAGTTCTTC
.	.	TRBV20-1	TRBJ1-1	CSARRTRGVGDTEAFF	TGCAGTGCTAGGAGGACCAGGGGTGTCGGGGACACTGAAGCTTTCTTT
.	.	TRBV7-2	TRBJ2-3	CASGQYGTATDTQYF	TGTGCCAGCGGACAGTATGGGACTGCCACAGATACGCAGTATTTT
few	.	TRBV12-3/TRBV12-4	TRBJ2-1	CASSFVSFGASDEQFF	TGTGCCAGCAGTTTTGTAAGTTTTGGGGCTTCGGATGAGCAGTTCTTC
.	.	TRBV5-1	TRBJ2-7	CASSNQILGAYEQYF	TGCGCCAGCAGCAATCAAATCTTGGGAGCCTACGAGCAGTACTTC
few	.	TRBV27	TRBJ2-7	CASSKTSRTRAYEQYF	TGTGCCAGCAGTAAAACCTCTAGGACAAGAGCCTACGAGCAGTACTTC
few	.	TRBV6-5	TRBJ2-1	CASSWPDSVEQFF	TGTGCCAGCAGCTGGCCGGACTCGGTTGAGCAGTTCTTC
few	.	TRBV7-9	TRBJ2-7	CASSLAWGTPHEQYF	TGTGCCAGCAGCTTAGCGTGGGGGACTCCACACGAGCAGTACTTC
.	.	TRBV20-1	TRBJ1-2	CSARGEGYGYTF	TGCAGTGCTAGGGGAGAAGGGTATGGCTACACCTTC
.	.	TRBV7-2	TRBJ2-7	CASRWDTPSEQYF	TGTGCCAGCAGGTGGGACACCCCCAGCGAGCAGTACTTC
.	TRBD1	TRBV2	TRBJ2-1	CASSETNGQGNEFF	TGTGCCAGCAGTGAAACCAATGGACAGGGTAACGAGTTCTTC
.	.	TRBV7-2	TRBJ2-3	CASSLLGTDTRYF	TGTGCCAGCAGCTTGCTGGGAACAGATACGCGGTATTTT
.	TRBD1	TRBV7-9	TRBJ1-4	CASSAGQGLGEKLFF	TGTGCCAGCAGCGCCGGACAGGGTTTAGGTGAAAAACTGTTTTTT
few	.	TRBV20-1	TRBJ1-2	CSAHQSVYGYTF	TGCAGTGCCCACCAGTCCGTCTATGGCTACACCTTC
.	.	TRBV7-2	TRBJ2-1	CASSLIPGDNEQFF	TGTGCCAGCAGCTTAATACCGGGAGACAATGAGCAGTTCTTC
.	.	TRBV20-1	TRBJ2-5	CSARERTETQYF	TGCAGTGCTAGAGAGCGTACGGAGACCCAGTACTTC
.	TRBD1	TRBV6-2/TRBV6-3	TRBJ2-7	CASSLSNFGRGRRDSEQYF	TGTGCCAGCAGTTTATCGAATTTTGGCAGGGGGCGCCGGGACAGCGAGCAGTACTTC
.	TRBD2	TRBV5-1	TRBJ2-1	CASSNTLAGGFNEQFF	TGCGCCAGCAGCAACACACTAGCGGGGGGGTTCAATGAGCAGTTCTTC
.	.	TRBV5-1	TRBJ2-1	CASSGFSGRHNEQFF	TGCGCCAGCAGCGGATTTAGCGGTAGACACAATGAGCAGTTCTTC
.	.	TRBV29-1	TRBJ2-7	CSGRDRHYEQYF	TGCAGCGGCAGAGACAGGCACTACGAGCAGTACTTC